This is a list of T cell receptor beta chains from one sample in a study of blood T cell repertoires in COVID-19. Clones were read by immunoSEQ multiplex PCR, and TCRdb kept only the in-frame ones, dropping some. The sample lists around 620,000 clones, 80% to 90% occurring once. Sequencing used peripheral blood. Source of these receptors: a woman under 30 with acute or convalescent COVID-19. Both conserved end residues are part of each CDR3. D genes are given only for firm matches. Clone sizes are given selectively: once, few, many, or a class where the clone is expanded.

D: .
V: TRBV4-3
J: TRBJ1-6
size: .
DNA: TGCGCCAGCAGCCAAGAATTAAGTAGGGGCCAGTCACCCCTCCACTTT
CDR3: CASSQELSRGQSPLHF

D: .
V: TRBV7-2
J: TRBJ2-7
size: .
DNA: TGTGCCAGCAGCTTAGAAGTACAGAACTACGAGCAGTACTTC
CDR3: CASSLEVQNYEQYF

D: TRBD1
V: TRBV7-9
J: TRBJ1-2
size: .
DNA: TGTGCCAGCAGCTTACCCGGACAGGGTATTCGGGGCTACACCTTC
CDR3: CASSLPGQGIRGYTF

D: .
V: TRBV12-5
J: TRBJ1-6
size: .
DNA: TGTGCTAGTGCCCCAGGGGAGTCCTATAATTCACCCCTCCACTTT
CDR3: CASAPGESYNSPLHF

D: .
V: TRBV28
J: TRBJ1-4
size: .
DNA: TGTGCCAGCAGGGGGGGGGCAGTAAATGAAAAACTGTTTTTT
CDR3: CASRGGAVNEKLFF

D: .
V: TRBV5-1
J: TRBJ1-5
size: .
DNA: TGCGCCAGCAGCTTATCAGGTGACACCCTCAATCAGCCCCAGCATTTT
CDR3: CASSLSGDTLNQPQHF

D: .
V: TRBV30
J: TRBJ1-2
size: few
DNA: TGTGCCTGGAGTGGGTCCAGTGGCTGGAACTATGGCTACACCTTC
CDR3: CAWSGSSGWNYGYTF

D: TRBD1
V: TRBV4-3
J: TRBJ2-5
size: .
DNA: TGCGCCAGCAGCCAAGGCCGGACAGGGCAAGAGACCCAGTACTTC
CDR3: CASSQGRTGQETQYF

D: TRBD1
V: TRBV19
J: TRBJ1-1
size: .
DNA: TGTGCCAGTAGTCCCGAAAGGAAGACAGGGTCGGGGGCTAGGGCTGAAGCTTTCTTT
CDR3: CASSPERKTGSGARAEAFF

D: TRBD1
V: TRBV4-2
J: TRBJ1-1
size: .
DNA: TGTGCCAGCACCGGGACAGGGGGGTTAGAGGCTTTCTTT
CDR3: CASTGTGGLEAFF

D: .
V: TRBV29-1
J: TRBJ1-2
size: once
DNA: TGCAGTATACATTGGGGGGGGGCCTATGGCTACACCTTC
CDR3: CSIHWGGAYGYTF

D: TRBD1
V: TRBV7-9
J: TRBJ1-1
size: .
DNA: TGTGCCAGCAGCCAAGGGACAGGTAGCCTTGAAGCTTTCTTT
CDR3: CASSQGTGSLEAFF

D: .
V: TRBV5-1
J: TRBJ1-1
size: once
DNA: TGCGCCAGCAGCTTGGCCCCCCCGGTCGGGGTCACTGAAGCTTTCTTT
CDR3: CASSLAPPVGVTEAFF

D: .
V: TRBV14
J: TRBJ2-1
size: .
DNA: TGTGCCAGCAGCCAAAGGGGGTGGTATGAGCAGTTCTTC
CDR3: CASSQRGWYEQFF

D: .
V: TRBV4-3
J: TRBJ2-7
size: .
DNA: TGCGCCAGCAGCCAAGATTATGGCAGTTCCTACGAGCAGTACTTC
CDR3: CASSQDYGSSYEQYF

D: TRBD1
V: TRBV5-1
J: TRBJ2-3
size: .
DNA: TGCGCCAGCAGCACGGGACAGGGACGCACAGATACGCAGTATTTT
CDR3: CASSTGQGRTDTQYF